A selection of T cell receptor beta chains follows, all from one sample in a study of blood T cell repertoires in COVID-19. Clones were read by immunoSEQ multiplex PCR, and TCRdb kept only the in-frame ones, dropping some. The sample has tens of thousands of clones, about four fifths seen once. Sequencing used peripheral blood. All receptors derive from a human donor in a cohort sampled during active COVID-19. Each CDR3 is given with its conserved first and last residue. Each record gives: clone size, D gene, J gene, V gene, CDR3 DNA, CDR3 protein. D genes are given only for firm matches. Size values are once, few and many counts, or a class for expanded clones, and some rows have none.

-,TRBD1,TRBJ1-6,TRBV5-1,TGCGCCAGCAGGTTGGATCGCGACAGGGATAATTCACCCCTCCACTTT,CASRLDRDRDNSPLHF
-,-,TRBJ2-1,TRBV5-1,TGCGCCAGCAGATCCTACCTAGCGAAAAGCTCCTACAATGAGCAGTTCTTC,CASRSYLAKSSYNEQFF
-,TRBD1,TRBJ1-4,TRBV15,TGTGCCACCAGCGGGGGACAGCCTGGGGTCGGACTGTTTTTT,CATSGGQPGVGLFF
-,-,TRBJ2-2,TRBV28,TGTGCCAGCATCTCACAGGGGAGGTCCGGGGAGCTGTTTTTT,CASISQGRSGELFF
-,TRBD2,TRBJ2-1,TRBV19,TGTGCCAGTAGTATAGCCATCTCGGCGGGAGGTACCAATGAGCAGTTCTTC,CASSIAISAGGTNEQFF
many,-,TRBJ1-4,TRBV7-9,TGTGCCAGCAGCTTAGCGCGCAGGATTGGCGAAAAACTGTTTTTT,CASSLARRIGEKLFF
-,-,TRBJ2-2,TRBV28,TGTGCCAGCAGTTTTACCAGTACCGGGGAGCTGTTTTTT,CASSFTSTGELFF
-,-,TRBJ2-3,TRBV19,TGTGCCAGTAGTATAGGGCCTTCTAGCACAGATACGCAGTATTTT,CASSIGPSSTDTQYF
-,-,TRBJ1-5,TRBV6-1,TGTGCCAGCAGTGAAGCAGGCGGTGTGAATCAGCCCCAGCATTTT,CASSEAGGVNQPQHF
few,TRBD2,TRBJ2-3,TRBV28,TGTGCCAGCAATCTTGGCGGGAGGTCAGATACGCAGTATTTT,CASNLGGRSDTQYF
-,TRBD2,TRBJ2-1,TRBV18,TGTGCCAGCTCACCAGGGCAGACGGGGGGGAATGAGCAGTTCTTC,CASSPGQTGGNEQFF
-,TRBD1,TRBJ1-1,TRBV27,TGTGCCAGCAGTTTTAGGAGGGACAGGGAGGCTTTCTTT,CASSFRRDREAFF
few,TRBD1,TRBJ1-1,TRBV2,TGTGCCAGCAGGAAGGGGGCCGGGACAGGGGACACTGAAGCTTTCTTT,CASRKGAGTGDTEAFF
once,-,TRBJ1-2,TRBV3-1/TRBV3-2,TGTGCCAGCAGCCAAGGAGGGGGCTATGGCTACACCTTC,CASSQGGGYGYTF
-,-,TRBJ2-7,TRBV3-1/TRBV3-2,TGTGCCAGCAGCCCCTCCGACAGAAGCTCCTACGAGCAGTACTTC,CASSPSDRSSYEQYF
-,-,TRBJ1-1,TRBV7-9,TGTGCCAGCAGCGAAGTCATTGGACTAGGGAACACTGAAGCTTTCTTT,CASSEVIGLGNTEAFF
-,TRBD2,TRBJ2-7,TRBV10-1,TGCGCCAGCAGTGAGTCCGGCGGGGGATACTCCTACGAGCAGTACTTC,CASSESGGGYSYEQYF
-,TRBD1,TRBJ1-4,TRBV19,TGTGCCAGTAGTTGGGCAGGGGGTAAGGAAAAACTGTTTTTT,CASSWAGGKEKLFF
-,TRBD1,TRBJ2-3,TRBV5-1,TGCGCCAGCAGCTTGGCGGGGGACAGGGGAACAGATACGCAGTATTTT,CASSLAGDRGTDTQYF
-,TRBD2,TRBJ2-1,TRBV6-5,TGTGCCAGCAGTTCCGACGGGGGGAGATCCTACAATGAGCAGTTCTTC,CASSSDGGRSYNEQFF
-,-,TRBJ2-1,TRBV10-1,TGCGCCAAGGTGGTCGGGTACAATGAGCAGTTCTTC,CAKVVGYNEQFF
few,TRBD1,TRBJ2-5,TRBV24-1,TGTGCCACCAGTGATCCGGACAGGTACCAAGAGACCCAGTACTTC,CATSDPDRYQETQYF
once,TRBD1,TRBJ2-7,TRBV7-2,TGTGCCAGCAGCTTAGGGGCAGGGGGCCTCTACGAGCAGTACTTC,CASSLGAGGLYEQYF
-,-,TRBJ2-7,TRBV10-3,TGTGCCATCAGTGAGTCGACGGGGCAGGGGTCAACCTACGAGCAGTACTTC,CAISESTGQGSTYEQYF
-,-,TRBJ2-1,TRBV5-8,TGTGCCAGCAGCTTGGTCGGGGGGCGCAACAATGAGCAGTTCTTC,CASSLVGGRNNEQFF
-,-,TRBJ2-7,TRBV28,TGTGCCAGCAGTTTCACAGGAGATGCCTACGAGCAGTACTTC,CASSFTGDAYEQYF
once,TRBD2,TRBJ2-1,TRBV19,TGTGCCAGTAGTACCCTCTCTAGTCTTAGCGGGGGGACGTTCAATGAGCAGTTCTTC,CASSTLSSLSGGTFNEQFF
-,-,TRBJ1-2,TRBV12-5,TGTGCTAGTGGCTTGGACGGGTTCTATGGCTACACCTTC,CASGLDGFYGYTF
-,TRBD2,TRBJ2-7,TRBV28,TGTGCCAGCAGTTACCCGGGGGGCTCCTACGAGCAGTACTTC,CASSYPGGSYEQYF
once,TRBD1,TRBJ1-4,TRBV14,TGTGCCAGCAGCCGTGGGACAGGGGTGGGCGAAAAACTGTTTTTT,CASSRGTGVGEKLFF
-,TRBD1,TRBJ2-3,TRBV5-1,TGCGCCAGCAGCACTACCGGACAGGGCGGAGGCAGGGATACGCAGTATTTT,CASSTTGQGGGRDTQYF